Shown below are 21 T cell receptor beta chains from a single sample sequenced in a study of control samples from healthy donors and cancer patients. Profiling relied on immunoSEQ multiplex PCR, and the TCRdb table lists in-frame clones only, not all of them. The profile shows roughly 120,000 clones, roughly 92% of them singletons. Source material: blood. Receptors were obtained from a woman under 30 in good health.

This chain links TRBV12-5 with TRBJ1-2; D is undetermined. The V end lost 5 bases, the J end lost 4 bases, and 20 bases lay between the germline ends. The V gene's germline CDR1 is LGHNT and CDR2 FRNRAP. The CDR3 is made up of 16 amino acids. The DNA for the CDR3 is TGTGCTAGTGGTCTCCCGGAGGCCGAGACCCGCTATGGCTACACCTTC. It is translated as CASGLPEAETRYGYTF.

CDR3 nucleotides: TGTGCCAGCTCACCAGGGGAGGGCCCCTCCTACGAGCAGTACTTC. Translation gives CASSPGEGPSYEQYF. V usage is TRBV18 and J usage is TRBJ2-7; 7 bases agree with TRBD2. This CDR3 region has 15 residues. V lost 2 bases to trimming and J lost 0 bases; unmatched junction nucleotides: 4. The V gene's germline CDR1 is KGHSH and CDR2 LQKENI. Supplemented by reference TRBV18 and TRBJ2-7, the full variable domain reads NAGVMQNPRHLVRRRGQEARLRCSPMKGHSHVYWYRQLPEEGLKFMVYLQKENIIDESGMPKERFSAEFPKEGPSILRIQQVVRGDSAAYFCASSPGEGPSYEQYFGPGTRLTVT.

V usage is TRBV5-1 and J usage is TRBJ2-3; D is uncertain. Looked up from germline, CDR1 is SGHRS and CDR2 is YFSETQ. There are 13 residues in the CDR3. Trimming took 6 bases from V and 2 from J, leaving 10 bases between them. Here the CDR3 reads CASTEDNTDTQYF. The CDR3, as DNA: TGCGCCAGCACCGAAGACAACACAGATACGCAGTATTTT.

As to this clone: Other DNA sequences in the same sample also yield this CDR3. The chain employs TRBV7-3 and TRBJ2-3; TRBD2 might be the D (5 bases). This CDR3 is 15 amino acids long. Deletions cut 0 bases from V and 2 bases from J, with 9 bases between. Germline CDR1 SGHTA, CDR2 FQGTGA. The CDR3 bases are TGTGCCAGCAGCTTAACCGGAGGTTCCACAGATACGCAGTATTTT. It translates to CASSLTGGSTDTQYF.

This rearrangement joins TRBV11-2 to TRBJ2-7, with 7 bases identical to TRBD1. CDR3 length: 16 residues. The germline CDR1 and CDR2 sequences are SGHAT and FQNNGV. V trimming: 5 bases; J trimming: 0 bases; junction bases outside the gene matches: 10. Written as DNA, the CDR3 is TGTGCCAGCAGCCCCGCCCGACAGGGTGGCTCCTACGAGCAGTACTTC. Translated: CASSPARQGGSYEQYF.

The V gene is TRBV5-1, the J gene TRBJ1-4; 7 nucleotides line up with TRBD1. With 4 bases clipped from V and 5 bases from J, the junction kept 8 bases outside the gene matches. The CDR3 totals 15 residues. CDR1 is SGHRS and CDR2 is YFSETQ in the germline V gene. The CDR3 here is CASSPVGTENEKLFF. CDR3 nucleotide sequence: TGCGCCAGCAGCCCGGTTGGGACAGAGAATGAAAAACTGTTTTTT.

The chain is built from TRBV24-1 and TRBJ1-2; no clear D. The CDR3 loop spans 13 amino acids. Germline V gene lookup returns CDR1 KGHDR and CDR2 SFDVKD. The V end was cut by 5 bases, the J end by 4 bases, with 10 bases between. The CDR3 DNA is TGTGCCACCAGTGCCGGACGGAGCTATGGCTACACCTTC. It is translated as CATSAGRSYGYTF.

This clone was detected once. V gene TRBV18 combines with J gene TRBJ2-7, with a possible D match to TRBD1 (6 bases). Per the germline V gene, CDR1 is KGHSH and CDR2 is LQKENI. This CDR3 is built from 14 residues. Deletions cut 6 bases from V and 4 bases from J, with 16 bases between. The chain's CDR3 is CASSPNRDSYEQYF. In DNA, the CDR3 is TGTGCCAGCTCGCCTAACAGGGATTCTTACGAGCAGTACTTC.

V gene TRBV7-8 combines with J gene TRBJ1-6, with 9 bases fitting TRBD1. The length of the CDR3 is 15 residues. V lost 4 bases and J lost 8; bases outside the gene matches: 6. Germline values: CDR1 SGHVS, CDR2 FQNEAQ. CDR3 sequence: CASSYGTGSDSPLHF. The CDR3 nucleotides read TGTGCCAGCAGCTACGGGACAGGGTCGGATTCACCCCTCCACTTT.

The chain uses TRBV24-1 and TRBJ1-1, with D perhaps TRBD1 (6 bases). V was pared by 5 bases and J by 4 bases, with 13 bases between. The CDR3 totals 14 residues. The germline gives CDR1 KGHDR, CDR2 SFDVKD. CDR3 sequence (DNA): TGTGCCACCAGTGGTCCGGGGGCTCGCACTGAAGCTTTCTTT. The encoded protein is CATSGPGARTEAFF.

The chain joins TRBV19 to TRBJ1-6, with TRBD1 matching over 9 bases. CDR3 length equals 12 residues. Germline V gene lookup returns CDR1 LNHDA and CDR2 SQIVND (reference sequence). The CDR3 region has the DNA TGTGCAGCTGGGACAGGGAATTCACCCCTCCACTTT. Translating it yields CAAGTGNSPLHF.

J is TRBJ2-2 and V is TRBV2; 9 positions agree with TRBD2. In germline, CDR1 is SNHLY, CDR2 FYNNEI. Losses at the gene ends were 8 bases for V and 8 bases for J; bases not matched to a gene: 6. The CDR3 covers 13 residues. This CDR3 is CASRLAGFGELFF. The CDR3 DNA follows: TGTGCCAGCCGGCTAGCGGGGTTTGGGGAGCTGTTTTTT. The full variable domain, in which reference TRBV2 and TRBJ2-2 provide the parts outside the CDR3, is EPEVTQTPSHQVTQMGQEVILRCVPISNHLYFYWYRQILGQKVEFLVSFYNNEISEKSEIFDDQFSVERPDGSNFTLKIRSTKLEDSAMYFCASRLAGFGELFFGEGSRLTVL.

The chain combines TRBV6-2 or TRBV6-3 with TRBJ2-7; 9 positions match TRBD2. The germline CDR1 and CDR2 sequences are MNHEY and SVGEGT. V dropped 6 bases and J dropped 1; count of bases not matched to a gene: 16. CDR3 size: 18 residues. As DNA, the CDR3 is TGTGCCAGCAGCCGGGCGCTAGCGGGACACCTTTCTTCCTACGAGCAGTACTTC. It yields the protein CASSRALAGHLSSYEQYF.

The rearrangement links TRBV7-2 to TRBJ2-3; tentative D call: TRBD1 (6 bases). Trimming left V 3 bases short and J 3 bases short, with 13 bases between. The germline V gene has CDR1 SGHTA and CDR2 FQGNSA. CDR3 length: 15 residues. The CDR3 DNA is TGTGCCAGCAGCTTCAGGGGATTCGGAACAGATACGCAGTATTTT. Its translation: CASSFRGFGTDTQYF.

V is TRBV28 and J is TRBJ2-7, with D uncertain. Trimming took off 0 bases at V and 3 bases at J, with 15 bases between the two ends. Germline V gene sequence: CDR1 MDHEN, CDR2 SYDVKM. The CDR3 consists of 16 residues. The CDR3 reads CASSLCPRISLYEQYF. CDR3 DNA: TGTGCCAGCAGTTTATGCCCTCGGATCTCCCTCTACGAGCAGTACTTC.

The chain has TRBV30 and TRBJ2-5; D is unclear. Germline V lookup: CDR1 GTSNPN, CDR2 SVGIG (reference sequence). The CDR3 consists of 13 residues. The germline V and J ends were trimmed by 5 bases and 5 bases, with 15 bases remaining between them. The CDR3 sequence: CAWEDPMWETQYF. For the CDR3, the DNA is TGTGCCTGGGAAGATCCTATGTGGGAGACCCAGTACTTC.

The CDR3 DNA follows: TGTGCCTGGAGTCCCGGGTTCTACGAGCAGTACTTC. Translation gives CAWSPGFYEQYF. V usage is TRBV30 and J usage is TRBJ2-7; D is undetermined. V was pared by 2 bases and J by 3 bases, with 8 bases between. The CDR3 has 12 amino acids. Germline assignment: CDR1 GTSNPN and CDR2 SVGIG (reference sequence).

J is TRBJ1-4 and V is TRBV2; tentative D call: TRBD1 (6 bases). Trimming removed 5 bases at V and 5 bases at J, with 12 bases between. Germline V lookup: CDR1 SNHLY, CDR2 FYNNEI. This CDR3 spans 14 amino acids. The CDR3 nucleotides read TGTGCCAGCAGTTCACAGGGCGCAAATGAAAAACTGTTTTTT. Protein: CASSSQGANEKLFF.

This chain connects TRBV28 to TRBJ1-6, with 9 nucleotides matching TRBD1. Germline values: CDR1 MDHEN, CDR2 SYDVKM. Trimming cost V 5 bases and J 8 bases; bases outside gene matches: 7. This CDR3 spans 15 amino acids. The CDR3 here is CASSIRDRDYSPLHF. For the CDR3, the DNA is TGTGCCAGCAGTATCCGGGACAGGGACTATTCACCCCTCCACTTT.

The rearrangement uses TRBV28 and TRBJ2-7; 10 bases match TRBD2. Per the germline V gene, CDR1 is MDHEN and CDR2 is SYDVKM. The CDR3 is 14 residues long. The trim removed 6 bases at V and 1 base at J, leaving 3 bases unmatched. CDR3 DNA: TGTGCCAGCAGAATAGCGGGGGGTTCCTACGAGCAGTACTTC. Amino acids: CASRIAGGSYEQYF.

V gene TRBV14 combines with J gene TRBJ2-5; 7 positions agree with TRBD1. Looked up from germline, CDR1 is SGHDN and CDR2 is FVKESK. The CDR3 totals 16 residues. The junction had 8 bases not matched to a gene; V was cut back by 4 bases and J by 0 bases. CDR3 in amino acids: CASSPWDSAYQETQYF. The CDR3 DNA is TGTGCCAGCAGCCCTTGGGACAGTGCGTACCAAGAGACCCAGTACTTC. The full variable domain, in which reference TRBV14 and TRBJ2-5 provide the parts outside the CDR3, is EAGVTQFPSHSVIEKGQTVTLRCDPISGHDNLYWYRRVMGKEIKFLLHFVKESKQDESGMPNNRFLAERTGGTYSTLKVQPAELEDSGVYFCASSPWDSAYQETQYFGPGTRLLVL.